Included here is one T cell receptor beta chain sequence, with context. The antigen remains unidentified. These data come from a study of PD-L1 blockade in urothelial cancer. Looking at the study overall: Most of the 29 patients were men with bladder-origin urothelial cancer. The authors examined blood 3 weeks (second dose) and 6 weeks after treatment start. Overall study results and limits: Expansion of tumor-associated blood clones at 3 weeks was greater in durable-benefit patients.

Time point defined: pretreatment peripheral blood. The CDR3 spans 14 residues. From germline, CDR1 is SGHRS and CDR2 YFSETQ. V shed 1 base and J shed 5 bases, with 10 bases lying between them. Generated by immunoSEQ multiplex PCR, the TCRdb table keeps only in-frame clones and is missing some. The table records roughly 45,000 clones, around 81% of them present only once. This chain joins TRBV5-1 and TRBJ2-1, with no clear D. The receptor was isolated from a man aged 55 to 69 with urothelial cancer. The input for sequencing was PBMCs, taken around atezolizumab (anti-PD-L1) treatment. CDR3 nucleotides: TGCGCCAGCAGCTTGCAAGCGTCTAACAATGAGCAGTTCTTC. This translates into CASSLQASNNEQFF.